The clone carrying this TCR beta chain was detected only a few times. V was trimmed by 0 bases and J by 6 bases, leaving 12 bases between them. This CDR3 is built from 15 residues. Germline CDR1 reads LNHNV; CDR2 reads YYDKDF (reference sequence). Libraries for TCRalpha and TCRbeta carried sample barcodes and unique molecular identifiers via 5'RACE. TCRdb reprocessed the 5' RACE reads with MiXCR, giving one entry per CDR3 protein. The sample has around 390,000 distinct CDR3 sequences, more than 15% seen once. This sample was taken from a study of T-cell memory formation after mild COVID-19. The sequence was obtained from a young man who had mild COVID-19 (a few samples of this study predate the infection). Cell type and time point are not known. The sample taken for sequencing was PBMCs or a T cell subset sorted from them (not recorded which). The chain uses TRBV15 and TRBJ1-5, with D unclear. The CDR3 sequence is CATSRDEAPGQPQHF. DNA for the CDR3: TGTGCCACCAGCAGAGATGAAGCCCCTGGTCAGCCCCAGCATTTT.